This is a list of T cell receptor beta chains from one sample in a study of cytomegalovirus exposure and HLA in healthy donors. The assay was immunoSEQ multiplex PCR, and TCRdb's table has in-frame clones only and misses some. The table includes some 98,000 clones, 81% detected once. Sequencing was carried out using PBMCs. The receptors here all came from a human donor in good health. CDR3s leave out the opening cysteine and the closing phenylalanine or tryptophan.

j_gene,v_gene,CDR3aa
TRBJ1-2,TRBV28,ASSGVRVGYGYT
TRBJ1-4,TRBV6-5,ASSLEPATNEKLF
TRBJ1-5,TRBV29-1,SVGQGLNQPQH
TRBJ2-3,TRBV7-9,ASSHLAGGGTDTQY
TRBJ2-7,TRBV11-2,ASSHRRDGVYEQY
TRBJ1-2,TRBV18,ASSPRTDYGYT
TRBJ2-7,TRBV6-5,ASLKGGQGSYEQY
TRBJ1-4,TRBV5-4,ASSGLHRDSSEKLF
TRBJ1-2,TRBV5-4,ASRPDRPNYGYT
TRBJ2-6,TRBV5-1,ASSLTGAQTTGANVLT
TRBJ1-2,TRBV19,ASRWGWGQGFGDYGYT
TRBJ2-1,TRBV7-2,ASSNRVPNEQF
TRBJ2-2,TRBV2,ASSEERTNTGELF
TRBJ1-1,TRBV6-6,ATRTGTGSEAF
TRBJ1-6,TRBV6-5,ASSYEDRRSPLH
TRBJ2-3,TRBV7-2,ASSSRPSTDTQY
TRBJ2-7,TRBV10-3,AIWDRAKGPYEQY
TRBJ2-3,TRBV2,ASTLQGSDTQY
TRBJ2-3,TRBV12-5,ASGLEGLAGVRDTQY
TRBJ2-4,TRBV28,ASSLGGSKNIQY
TRBJ2-7,TRBV9,ASSVEAGRDEQY
TRBJ2-5,TRBV5-4,ATSLAGVETQY
TRBJ1-2,TRBV6-4,ASSGPTGANYGYT
TRBJ2-7,TRBV14,ASSQEPSLANNYEQY
TRBJ2-3,TRBV6-5,ASSPIRTGTDTQY
TRBJ1-5,TRBV5-5,ASSLTGSSNQPQH
TRBJ2-5,TRBV5-8,ASILAATQY
TRBJ1-1,TRBV29-1,SGEKWLMNTEDF
TRBJ2-7,TRBV6-5,ASSSPGRAVDEQY
TRBJ1-5,TRBV9,ASSKRQGFDYISNQPQH
TRBJ2-3,TRBV27,ASSGGVSDTQY
TRBJ1-2,TRBV10-3,AISVGSTAYGYT
TRBJ1-3,TRBV18,ASSKGSSGNTIY
TRBJ2-7,TRBV10-3,AISDTGLSSYEQY
TRBJ2-7,TRBV19,ASSMGGAGNEQY
TRBJ1-2,TRBV21-1,ASSELSDRANLNGYT
TRBJ1-2,TRBV18,ASRTGTGWNYGYT
TRBJ1-1,TRBV7-9,ASRPVMNTEAF
TRBJ2-3,TRBV7-2,ASSLEGQGTDTQY
TRBJ2-2,TRBV7-2,ASRNPTATGELF
TRBJ1-4,TRBV4-1,ASSQDWGTGDEKLF
TRBJ2-5,TRBV19,ASSITPGTSGTQETQY
TRBJ1-6,TRBV7-9,ASSLTNSPLH